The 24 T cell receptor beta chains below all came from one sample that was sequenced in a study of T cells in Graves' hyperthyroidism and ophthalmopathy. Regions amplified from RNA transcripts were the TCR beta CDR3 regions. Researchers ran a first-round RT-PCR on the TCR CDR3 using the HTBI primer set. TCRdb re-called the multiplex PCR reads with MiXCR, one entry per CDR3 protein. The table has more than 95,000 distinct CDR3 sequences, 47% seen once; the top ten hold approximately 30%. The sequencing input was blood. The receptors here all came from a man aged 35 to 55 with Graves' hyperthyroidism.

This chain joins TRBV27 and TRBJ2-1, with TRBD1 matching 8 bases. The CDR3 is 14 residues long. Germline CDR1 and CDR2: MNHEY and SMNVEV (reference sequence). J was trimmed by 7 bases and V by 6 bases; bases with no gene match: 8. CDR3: CASRSQGARNEQFF. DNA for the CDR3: TGTGCCAGCAGGTCTCAGGGGGCGCGGAATGAGCAGTTCTTC.

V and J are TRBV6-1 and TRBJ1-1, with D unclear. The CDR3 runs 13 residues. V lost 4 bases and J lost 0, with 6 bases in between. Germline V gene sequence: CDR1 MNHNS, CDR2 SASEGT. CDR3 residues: CASSGGMNTEAFF. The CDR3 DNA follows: TGTGCCAGCAGTGGCGGGATGAACACTGAAGCTTTCTTT.

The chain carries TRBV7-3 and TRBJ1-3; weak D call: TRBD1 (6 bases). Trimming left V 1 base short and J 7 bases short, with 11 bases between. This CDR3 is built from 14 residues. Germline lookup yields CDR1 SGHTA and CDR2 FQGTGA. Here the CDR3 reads CASSLRRGSNTIYF. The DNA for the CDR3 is TGTGCCAGCAGCTTAAGGAGGGGGTCGAACACCATATATTTT.

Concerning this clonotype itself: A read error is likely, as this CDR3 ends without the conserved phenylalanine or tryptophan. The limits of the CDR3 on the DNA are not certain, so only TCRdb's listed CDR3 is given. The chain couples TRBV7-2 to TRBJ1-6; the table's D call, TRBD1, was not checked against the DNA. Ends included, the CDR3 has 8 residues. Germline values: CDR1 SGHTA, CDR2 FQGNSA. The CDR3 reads CASSSTGT.

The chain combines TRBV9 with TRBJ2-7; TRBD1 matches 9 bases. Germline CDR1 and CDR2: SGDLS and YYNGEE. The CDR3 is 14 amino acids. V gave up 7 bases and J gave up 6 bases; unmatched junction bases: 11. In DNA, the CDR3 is TGTGCCAGCTCACCCTCCGGGACAGGGTCCGAGCAGTACTTC. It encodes CASSPSGTGSEQYF. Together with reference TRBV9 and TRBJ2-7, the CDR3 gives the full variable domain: DSGVTQTPKHLITATGQRVTLRCSPRSGDLSVYWYQQSLDQGLQFLIQYYNGEERAKGNILERFSAQQFPDLHSELNLSSLELGDSALYFCASSPSGTGSEQYFGPGTRLTVT.

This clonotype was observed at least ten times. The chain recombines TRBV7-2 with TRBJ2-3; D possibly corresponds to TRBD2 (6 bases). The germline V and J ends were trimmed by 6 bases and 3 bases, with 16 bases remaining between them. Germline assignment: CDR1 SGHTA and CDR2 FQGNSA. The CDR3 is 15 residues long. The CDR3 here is CASRAGTGRTDTQYF. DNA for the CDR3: TGTGCCAGCAGAGCCGGGACGGGGAGGACAGATACGCAGTATTTT.

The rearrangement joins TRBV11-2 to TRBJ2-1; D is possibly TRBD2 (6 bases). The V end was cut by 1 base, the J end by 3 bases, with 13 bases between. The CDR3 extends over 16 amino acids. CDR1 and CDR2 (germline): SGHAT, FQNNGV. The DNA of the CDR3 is TGTGCCAGCAGCTTAGCGGGAGCCAGGAACTACAATGAGCAGTTCTTC. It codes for CASSLAGARNYNEQFF.

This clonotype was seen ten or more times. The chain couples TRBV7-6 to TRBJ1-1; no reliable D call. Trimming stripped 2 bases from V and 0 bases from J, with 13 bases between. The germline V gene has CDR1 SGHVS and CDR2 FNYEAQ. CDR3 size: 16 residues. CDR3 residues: CASSLLGDTVNTEAFF. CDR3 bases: TGTGCCAGCAGCTTATTAGGAGACACTGTGAACACTGAAGCTTTCTTT. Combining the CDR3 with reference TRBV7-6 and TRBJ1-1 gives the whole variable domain GAGVSQSPRYKVTKRGQDVALRCDPISGHVSLYWYRQALGQGPEFLTYFNYEAQQDKSGLPNDRFSAERPEGSISTLTIQRTEQRDSAMYRCASSLLGDTVNTEAFFGQGTRLTVV.

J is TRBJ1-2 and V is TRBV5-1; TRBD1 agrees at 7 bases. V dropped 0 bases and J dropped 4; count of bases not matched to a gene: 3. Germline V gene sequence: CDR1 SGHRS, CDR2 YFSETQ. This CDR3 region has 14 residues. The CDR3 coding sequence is TGCGCCAGCAGCTTGGACAGGGGAACCTATGGCTACACCTTC. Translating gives CASSLDRGTYGYTF.

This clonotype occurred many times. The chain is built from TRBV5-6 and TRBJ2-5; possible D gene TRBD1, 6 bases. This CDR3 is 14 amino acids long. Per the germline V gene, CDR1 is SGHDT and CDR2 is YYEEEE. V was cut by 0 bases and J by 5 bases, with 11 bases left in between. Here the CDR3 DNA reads TGTGCCAGCAGCTTGGGGGGGCGCAGGGAGACCCAGTACTTC. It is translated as CASSLGGRRETQYF. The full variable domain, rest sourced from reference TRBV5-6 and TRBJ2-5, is DAGVTQSPTHLIKTRGQQVTLRCSPKSGHDTVSWYQQALGQGPQFIFQYYEEEERQRGNFPDRFSGHQFPNYSSELNVNALLLGDSALYLCASSLGGRRETQYFGPGTRLLVL.

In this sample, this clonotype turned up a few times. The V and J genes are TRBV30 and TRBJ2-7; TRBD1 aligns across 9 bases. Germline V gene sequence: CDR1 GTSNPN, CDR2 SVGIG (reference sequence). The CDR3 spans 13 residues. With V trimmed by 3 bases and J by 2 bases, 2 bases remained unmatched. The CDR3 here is CAWSGQGPYEQYF. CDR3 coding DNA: TGTGCCTGGAGCGGACAGGGGCCCTACGAGCAGTACTTC.

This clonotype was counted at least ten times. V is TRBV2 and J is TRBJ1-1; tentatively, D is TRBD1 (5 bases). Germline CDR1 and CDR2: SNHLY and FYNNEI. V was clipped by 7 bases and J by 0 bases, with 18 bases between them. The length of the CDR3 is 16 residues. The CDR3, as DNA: TGTGCCAGCACATTACGGGGTGGGGCCATGAACACTGAAGCTTTCTTT. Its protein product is CASTLRGGAMNTEAFF.

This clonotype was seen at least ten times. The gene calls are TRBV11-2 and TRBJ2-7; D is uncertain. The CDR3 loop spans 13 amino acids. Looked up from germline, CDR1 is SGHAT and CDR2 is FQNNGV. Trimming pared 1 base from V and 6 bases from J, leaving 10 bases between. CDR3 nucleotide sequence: TGTGCCAGCAGCTTAGGTCTGACCGGCGAGCAGTACTTC. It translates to CASSLGLTGEQYF.

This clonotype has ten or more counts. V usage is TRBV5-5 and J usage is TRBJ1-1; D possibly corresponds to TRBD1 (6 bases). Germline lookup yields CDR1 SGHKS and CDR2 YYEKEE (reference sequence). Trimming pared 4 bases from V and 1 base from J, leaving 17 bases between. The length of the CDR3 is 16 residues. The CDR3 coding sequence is TGTGCCAGCAGCCCCTGGTCTAGGACAGCGAACACTGAAGCTTTCTTT. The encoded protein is CASSPWSRTANTEAFF.

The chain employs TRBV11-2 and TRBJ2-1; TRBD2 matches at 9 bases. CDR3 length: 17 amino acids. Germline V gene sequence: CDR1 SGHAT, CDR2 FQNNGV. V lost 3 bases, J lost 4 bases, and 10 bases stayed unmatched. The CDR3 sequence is CASSLSSGESMYNEQFF. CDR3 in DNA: TGTGCCAGCAGCTTGTCTAGCGGGGAGTCTATGTACAATGAGCAGTTCTTC. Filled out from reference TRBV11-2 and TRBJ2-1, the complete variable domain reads EAGVAQSPRYKIIEKRQSVAFWCNPISGHATLYWYQQILGQGPKLLIQFQNNGVVDDSQLPKDRFSAERLKGVDSTLKIQPAKLEDSAVYLCASSLSSGESMYNEQFFGPGTRLTVL.

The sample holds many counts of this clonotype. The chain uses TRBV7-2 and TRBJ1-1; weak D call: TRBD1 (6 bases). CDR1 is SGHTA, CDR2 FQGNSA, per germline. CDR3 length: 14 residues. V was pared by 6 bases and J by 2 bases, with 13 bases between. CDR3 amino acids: CASRPRQDNTEAFF. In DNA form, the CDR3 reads TGTGCCAGCAGACCAAGACAGGACAACACTGAAGCTTTCTTT.

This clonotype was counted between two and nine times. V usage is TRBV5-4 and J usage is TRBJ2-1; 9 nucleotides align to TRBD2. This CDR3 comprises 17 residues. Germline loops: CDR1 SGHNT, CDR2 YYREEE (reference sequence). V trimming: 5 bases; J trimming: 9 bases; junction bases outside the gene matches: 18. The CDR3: CASRSPPMEREVGEQFF. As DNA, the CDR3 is TGTGCCAGCAGGTCCCCCCCGATGGAGCGGGAGGTGGGTGAGCAGTTCTTC.

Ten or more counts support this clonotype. DNA for the CDR3: TGTGCCATCACCACAGGGGTAGAGCAGTACTTC. It is translated as CAITTGVEQYF. This sequence joins TRBV6-1 and TRBJ2-7, with 7 nucleotides matching TRBD1. The length of the CDR3 is 11 residues. Germline V gives CDR1 MNHNS, CDR2 SASEGT. V shed 10 bases and J 7 bases; nucleotides not matched to a gene: 7.

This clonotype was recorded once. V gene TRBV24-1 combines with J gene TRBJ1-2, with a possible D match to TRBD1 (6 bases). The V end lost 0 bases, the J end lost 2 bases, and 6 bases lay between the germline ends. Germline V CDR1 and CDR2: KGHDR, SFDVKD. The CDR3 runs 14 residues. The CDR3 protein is CATSDLQGNYGYTF. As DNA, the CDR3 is TGTGCCACCAGTGATTTGCAGGGGAACTATGGCTACACCTTC.

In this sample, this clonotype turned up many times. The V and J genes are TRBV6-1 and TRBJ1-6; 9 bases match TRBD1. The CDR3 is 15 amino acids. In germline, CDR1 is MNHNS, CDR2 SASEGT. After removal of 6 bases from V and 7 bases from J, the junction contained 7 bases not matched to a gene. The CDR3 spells CASRATGGWNSPLHF. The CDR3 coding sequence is TGTGCCAGCAGGGCAACAGGGGGCTGGAATTCACCCCTCCACTTT.

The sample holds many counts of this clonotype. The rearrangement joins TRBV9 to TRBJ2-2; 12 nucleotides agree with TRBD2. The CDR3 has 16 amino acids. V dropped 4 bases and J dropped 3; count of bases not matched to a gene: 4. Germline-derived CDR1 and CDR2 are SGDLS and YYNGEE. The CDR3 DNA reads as TGTGCCAGCAGCTCGGGACTAGCGGGTTACACCGGGGAGCTGTTTTTT. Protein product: CASSSGLAGYTGELFF.

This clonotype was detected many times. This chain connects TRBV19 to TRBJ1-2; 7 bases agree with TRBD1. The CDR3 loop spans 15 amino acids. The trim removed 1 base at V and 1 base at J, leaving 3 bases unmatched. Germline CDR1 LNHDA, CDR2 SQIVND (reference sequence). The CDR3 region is CASSIVRQGNYGYTF. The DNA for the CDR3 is TGTGCCAGTAGTATAGTTCGACAGGGTAACTATGGCTACACCTTC.

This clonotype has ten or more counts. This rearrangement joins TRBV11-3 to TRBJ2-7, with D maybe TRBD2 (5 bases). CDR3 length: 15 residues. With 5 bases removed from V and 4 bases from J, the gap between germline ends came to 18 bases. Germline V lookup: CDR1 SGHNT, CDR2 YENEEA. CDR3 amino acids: CASSPYEGTHYEQYF. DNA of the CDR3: TGTGCCAGCAGCCCTTACGAGGGAACCCATTACGAGCAGTACTTC.

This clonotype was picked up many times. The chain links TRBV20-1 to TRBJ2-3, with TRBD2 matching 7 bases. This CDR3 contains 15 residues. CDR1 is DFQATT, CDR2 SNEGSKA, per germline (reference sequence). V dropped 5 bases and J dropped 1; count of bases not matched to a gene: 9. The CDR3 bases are TGCAGTGCTGCAGCGGGGTGGGCCGGCACAGATACGCAGTATTTT. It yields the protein CSAAAGWAGTDTQYF.